This passage covers 22 T cell receptor beta chains from one sample sequenced in a study of control samples from healthy donors and cancer patients. Repertoires were generated with immunoSEQ multiplex PCR, while TCRdb's copy carries only in-frame clones and drops some. The data contain tens of thousands of clones, about 90% of them singletons. The sequencing input was blood. The receptor set was obtained from a woman aged 50 to 60 in good health.

This clone was picked up a small number of times. This chain links TRBV3-1 (or the pseudogene TRBV3-2) with TRBJ2-1; TRBD2 agrees at 7 bases. CDR3 length equals 15 residues. Germline-derived CDR1 and CDR2 are LGHDT and YNNKEL (reference sequence). Germline trimming cut 6 bases from V and 1 base from J; bases unmatched to any gene: 6. CDR3: CASSRGRGSYNEQFF. CDR3 nucleotides: TGTGCCAGCAGTCGCGGGAGAGGGTCCTACAATGAGCAGTTCTTC.

The V gene is TRBV7-9, the J gene TRBJ2-2; D ambiguous. This CDR3 comprises 12 residues. Germline-derived CDR1 and CDR2 are SEHNR and FQNEAQ (reference sequence). Trimming left V 5 bases short and J 7 bases short, with 8 bases between. The CDR3: CASSPVIGELFF. The CDR3 coding sequence is TGTGCCAGCAGCCCCGTAATCGGGGAGCTGTTTTTT.

CDR3 protein: CASSLEGGSYEQYF. The CDR3 DNA sequence: TGTGCCAGCAGCTTGGAGGGCGGCTCCTACGAGCAGTACTTC. This chain joins TRBV5-4 and TRBJ2-7; D ambiguous. This CDR3 spans 14 amino acids. The V end lost 0 bases, the J end lost 0 bases, and 7 bases lay between the germline ends. Germline CDR1 and CDR2: SGHNT and YYREEE (reference sequence).

The CDR3 loop is CSVEDRPLGLANTDTQYF. As DNA, the CDR3 is TGCAGCGTTGAAGATCGTCCCCTGGGACTCGCGAACACAGATACGCAGTATTTT. This chain connects TRBV29-1 to TRBJ2-3; TRBD2 might be the D (6 bases). The V and J ends lost 0 bases and 2 bases respectively, with 21 bases between them. CDR1 and CDR2 from the germline V gene are SQVTM and ANQGSEA. The CDR3 spans 18 residues.

In this sample, this clone turned up once. This rearrangement joins TRBV20-1 to TRBJ1-5, with D possibly TRBD1 on 6 matching bases. The germline V and J ends were trimmed by 3 bases and 7 bases, with 13 bases remaining between them. Germline CDR1 DFQATT, CDR2 SNEGSKA (reference sequence). The CDR3 contains 13 residues. The CDR3 loop is CSASIGGQQPQHF. CDR3 bases: TGCAGTGCTAGTATCGGGGGGCAACAGCCCCAGCATTTT.

The chain has TRBV28 and TRBJ1-5; D is uncertain. From germline, CDR1 is MDHEN and CDR2 SYDVKM. The length of the CDR3 is 15 residues. Trimming left V 7 bases short and J 2 bases short, with 15 bases between. CDR3 in amino acids: CASTPRSRGNQPQHF. CDR3 nucleotide sequence: TGTGCCAGCACTCCACGGTCACGGGGCAATCAGCCCCAGCATTTT.

V gene TRBV28 combines with J gene TRBJ2-1; D could derive from TRBD1 or TRBD2 (5 bases each). V was trimmed by 2 bases and J by 7 bases, leaving 6 bases between them. The germline V gene encodes CDR1 MDHEN and CDR2 SYDVKM. The CDR3 has 12 amino acids. CDR3 in amino acids: CASSLEGNEQFF. In DNA form, the CDR3 reads TGTGCCAGCAGTTTAGAGGGGAATGAGCAGTTCTTC.

V and J are TRBV10-1 and TRBJ2-7; D is ambiguous. Germline CDR1 is WNHNN and CDR2 is SYGVQD (reference sequence). Trimming pared 5 bases from V and 1 base from J, leaving 3 bases between. CDR3 size: 11 residues. CDR3 sequence reads: CASSNSYEQYF. CDR3 DNA: TGCGCCAGCAGTAATTCCTACGAGCAGTACTTC.

This clone was detected a few times. This chain joins TRBV6-1 and TRBJ1-6; D call uncertain. V lost 2 bases and J 0 bases, leaving 14 bases between the germline ends. The CDR3 length is 18 residues. Per the germline V gene, CDR1 is MNHNS and CDR2 is SASEGT. The CDR3 region has the DNA TGTGCCAGCAGTGAATGGGGAGCCCTGAGCTCCTATAATTCACCCCTCCACTTT. This codes for CASSEWGALSSYNSPLHF.

This clone was seen only once. V gene TRBV30 combines with J gene TRBJ2-7; no firm D call. Deletions cut 5 bases from V and 5 bases from J, with 10 bases between. This CDR3 is 11 amino acids long. CDR1 and CDR2 (germline): GTSNPN, SVGIG (reference sequence). Here the CDR3 DNA reads TGTGCCTGGTCCCTTTTTGACGAGCAGTACTTC. As protein: CAWSLFDEQYF.

This clone was seen once. The chain employs TRBV10-3 and TRBJ2-7; 7 nucleotides align to TRBD1. V trimming: 6 bases; J trimming: 1 base; junction bases outside the gene matches: 0. The V gene's germline CDR1 is ENHRY and CDR2 SYGVKD. There are 12 residues in the CDR3. DNA of the CDR3: TGTGCCATCAGGGGACAGTCCTACGAGCAGTACTTC. Protein product: CAIRGQSYEQYF.

This rearrangement joins TRBV18 to TRBJ2-1; 11 bases are shared with TRBD1. V lost 7 bases, J lost 6 bases, and 8 bases stayed unmatched. Germline V gene sequence: CDR1 KGHSH, CDR2 LQKENI. This CDR3 has 15 amino acids. The DNA of the CDR3 is TGTGCCAGCTTTAAAGGGACAGGGGGATTCAATGAGCAGTTCTTC. This sequence encodes CASFKGTGGFNEQFF.

The CDR3 loop reads CASSLTDRNGYTF. In DNA, the CDR3 is TGTGCCAGCAGCTTGACAGACCGCAATGGCTACACCTTC. The chain combines TRBV7-9 with TRBJ1-2; TRBD1 might be the D (5 bases). Germline loops: CDR1 SEHNR, CDR2 FQNEAQ (reference sequence). Between the trimmed V and J ends, which lost 3 bases and 6 bases, there was a span of 11 bases. The CDR3 has 13 amino acids.

The rearrangement uses TRBV19 and TRBJ2-7; D may match TRBD1 or TRBD2 (5 bases each). Trimming shortened V by 7 bases and J by 0 bases, and 16 bases separated the two germline ends. The CDR3 sequence is 15 residues long. The germline V gene has CDR1 LNHDA and CDR2 SQIVND (reference sequence). For the CDR3, the DNA is TGTGCCAGTATCCTCGGGACGGACAACTCCTACGAGCAGTACTTC. It specifies CASILGTDNSYEQYF.

The genes are TRBV3-1 (or the pseudogene TRBV3-2) and TRBJ2-7, with D tentatively TRBD1 or TRBD2 (5 bases each). V gave up 5 bases and J gave up 0 bases, with 17 bases separating them. Germline CDR1 reads LGHDT; CDR2 reads YNNKEL (reference sequence). The CDR3 runs 16 residues. Here the CDR3 DNA reads TGTGCCAGCAGCTCGAGCCCGTTTGGGGGCTCCTACGAGCAGTACTTC. Translated: CASSSSPFGGSYEQYF.

As to this clone: The identical CDR3 is also encoded by other nucleotide sequences in the sample. The gene calls are TRBV30 and TRBJ1-6, with D possibly being TRBD1 (5 bases). V was pared by 0 bases and J by 6 bases, with 6 bases between. This CDR3 has 13 amino acids. CDR1 is GTSNPN, CDR2 SVGIG, per germline (reference sequence). The CDR3 spells CAWSVQGNSPLHF. The DNA for the CDR3 is TGTGCCTGGAGTGTTCAGGGTAATTCACCCCTCCACTTT.

The chain couples TRBV3-1 (or the pseudogene TRBV3-2) to TRBJ2-3, with unresolved D. The germline CDR1 and CDR2 sequences are LGHDT and YNNKEL (reference sequence). The CDR3 is 16 amino acids. Trimming pared 1 base from V and 0 bases from J, leaving 11 bases between. CDR3 amino acids: CASSQVPGSSTDTQYF. The CDR3 bases are TGTGCCAGCAGCCAAGTTCCGGGTTCTAGCACAGATACGCAGTATTTT.

The chain uses TRBV6-4 and TRBJ1-6; 8 nucleotides line up with TRBD1. CDR1 is MRHNA and CDR2 is SNTAGT in the germline V gene. CDR3 length: 15 amino acids. V lost 2 bases to trimming and J lost 7 bases; unmatched junction nucleotides: 4. CDR3 amino acids: CASSDRGQGNSPLHF. The CDR3 DNA sequence: TGTGCCAGCAGTGACCGAGGACAGGGAAATTCACCCCTCCACTTT.

This chain uses TRBV28 with TRBJ1-2; TRBD1 agrees at 12 bases. V shed 5 bases and J 8 bases; nucleotides not matched to a gene: 21. Germline loops: CDR1 MDHEN, CDR2 SYDVKM. The CDR3 has 19 residues. The CDR3 nucleotides are TGTGCCAGCAGTCACCGCGGCGGGACAGGGGGCAGATATGGAGGGGGCTACACCTTC. Translated: CASSHRGGTGGRYGGGYTF.

In its sample, this clone was seen a few times. The chain uses TRBV28 and TRBJ2-5; the D gene is possibly TRBD1 (5 bases). Germline lookup yields CDR1 MDHEN and CDR2 SYDVKM. CDR3 length: 14 amino acids. Trimming pared 6 bases from V and 1 base from J, leaving 12 bases between. CDR3 region: CASRKTEAQETQYF. For the CDR3, the DNA is TGTGCCAGCAGAAAGACAGAGGCCCAAGAGACCCAGTACTTC.

Here the CDR3 reads CASSMAISTDTQYF. The CDR3 DNA sequence: TGTGCCAGTAGTATGGCCATTTCGACAGATACGCAGTATTTT. V gene TRBV19 combines with J gene TRBJ2-3; D not resolved. Deletions cut 3 bases from V and 3 bases from J, with 10 bases between. This CDR3 is built from 14 residues. From germline, CDR1 is LNHDA and CDR2 SQIVND (reference sequence).

CDR3 nucleotides: TGCGCCAGCAGGAGTAATGTAGCTTCCTCTGGGGCCAACGTCCTGACTTTC. Translated: CASRSNVASSGANVLTF. The rearrangement joins TRBV5-1 to TRBJ2-6, with no clear D. The length of the CDR3 is 17 residues. Trimming took off 5 bases at V and 0 bases at J, with 15 bases between the two ends. Germline lookup yields CDR1 SGHRS and CDR2 YFSETQ.